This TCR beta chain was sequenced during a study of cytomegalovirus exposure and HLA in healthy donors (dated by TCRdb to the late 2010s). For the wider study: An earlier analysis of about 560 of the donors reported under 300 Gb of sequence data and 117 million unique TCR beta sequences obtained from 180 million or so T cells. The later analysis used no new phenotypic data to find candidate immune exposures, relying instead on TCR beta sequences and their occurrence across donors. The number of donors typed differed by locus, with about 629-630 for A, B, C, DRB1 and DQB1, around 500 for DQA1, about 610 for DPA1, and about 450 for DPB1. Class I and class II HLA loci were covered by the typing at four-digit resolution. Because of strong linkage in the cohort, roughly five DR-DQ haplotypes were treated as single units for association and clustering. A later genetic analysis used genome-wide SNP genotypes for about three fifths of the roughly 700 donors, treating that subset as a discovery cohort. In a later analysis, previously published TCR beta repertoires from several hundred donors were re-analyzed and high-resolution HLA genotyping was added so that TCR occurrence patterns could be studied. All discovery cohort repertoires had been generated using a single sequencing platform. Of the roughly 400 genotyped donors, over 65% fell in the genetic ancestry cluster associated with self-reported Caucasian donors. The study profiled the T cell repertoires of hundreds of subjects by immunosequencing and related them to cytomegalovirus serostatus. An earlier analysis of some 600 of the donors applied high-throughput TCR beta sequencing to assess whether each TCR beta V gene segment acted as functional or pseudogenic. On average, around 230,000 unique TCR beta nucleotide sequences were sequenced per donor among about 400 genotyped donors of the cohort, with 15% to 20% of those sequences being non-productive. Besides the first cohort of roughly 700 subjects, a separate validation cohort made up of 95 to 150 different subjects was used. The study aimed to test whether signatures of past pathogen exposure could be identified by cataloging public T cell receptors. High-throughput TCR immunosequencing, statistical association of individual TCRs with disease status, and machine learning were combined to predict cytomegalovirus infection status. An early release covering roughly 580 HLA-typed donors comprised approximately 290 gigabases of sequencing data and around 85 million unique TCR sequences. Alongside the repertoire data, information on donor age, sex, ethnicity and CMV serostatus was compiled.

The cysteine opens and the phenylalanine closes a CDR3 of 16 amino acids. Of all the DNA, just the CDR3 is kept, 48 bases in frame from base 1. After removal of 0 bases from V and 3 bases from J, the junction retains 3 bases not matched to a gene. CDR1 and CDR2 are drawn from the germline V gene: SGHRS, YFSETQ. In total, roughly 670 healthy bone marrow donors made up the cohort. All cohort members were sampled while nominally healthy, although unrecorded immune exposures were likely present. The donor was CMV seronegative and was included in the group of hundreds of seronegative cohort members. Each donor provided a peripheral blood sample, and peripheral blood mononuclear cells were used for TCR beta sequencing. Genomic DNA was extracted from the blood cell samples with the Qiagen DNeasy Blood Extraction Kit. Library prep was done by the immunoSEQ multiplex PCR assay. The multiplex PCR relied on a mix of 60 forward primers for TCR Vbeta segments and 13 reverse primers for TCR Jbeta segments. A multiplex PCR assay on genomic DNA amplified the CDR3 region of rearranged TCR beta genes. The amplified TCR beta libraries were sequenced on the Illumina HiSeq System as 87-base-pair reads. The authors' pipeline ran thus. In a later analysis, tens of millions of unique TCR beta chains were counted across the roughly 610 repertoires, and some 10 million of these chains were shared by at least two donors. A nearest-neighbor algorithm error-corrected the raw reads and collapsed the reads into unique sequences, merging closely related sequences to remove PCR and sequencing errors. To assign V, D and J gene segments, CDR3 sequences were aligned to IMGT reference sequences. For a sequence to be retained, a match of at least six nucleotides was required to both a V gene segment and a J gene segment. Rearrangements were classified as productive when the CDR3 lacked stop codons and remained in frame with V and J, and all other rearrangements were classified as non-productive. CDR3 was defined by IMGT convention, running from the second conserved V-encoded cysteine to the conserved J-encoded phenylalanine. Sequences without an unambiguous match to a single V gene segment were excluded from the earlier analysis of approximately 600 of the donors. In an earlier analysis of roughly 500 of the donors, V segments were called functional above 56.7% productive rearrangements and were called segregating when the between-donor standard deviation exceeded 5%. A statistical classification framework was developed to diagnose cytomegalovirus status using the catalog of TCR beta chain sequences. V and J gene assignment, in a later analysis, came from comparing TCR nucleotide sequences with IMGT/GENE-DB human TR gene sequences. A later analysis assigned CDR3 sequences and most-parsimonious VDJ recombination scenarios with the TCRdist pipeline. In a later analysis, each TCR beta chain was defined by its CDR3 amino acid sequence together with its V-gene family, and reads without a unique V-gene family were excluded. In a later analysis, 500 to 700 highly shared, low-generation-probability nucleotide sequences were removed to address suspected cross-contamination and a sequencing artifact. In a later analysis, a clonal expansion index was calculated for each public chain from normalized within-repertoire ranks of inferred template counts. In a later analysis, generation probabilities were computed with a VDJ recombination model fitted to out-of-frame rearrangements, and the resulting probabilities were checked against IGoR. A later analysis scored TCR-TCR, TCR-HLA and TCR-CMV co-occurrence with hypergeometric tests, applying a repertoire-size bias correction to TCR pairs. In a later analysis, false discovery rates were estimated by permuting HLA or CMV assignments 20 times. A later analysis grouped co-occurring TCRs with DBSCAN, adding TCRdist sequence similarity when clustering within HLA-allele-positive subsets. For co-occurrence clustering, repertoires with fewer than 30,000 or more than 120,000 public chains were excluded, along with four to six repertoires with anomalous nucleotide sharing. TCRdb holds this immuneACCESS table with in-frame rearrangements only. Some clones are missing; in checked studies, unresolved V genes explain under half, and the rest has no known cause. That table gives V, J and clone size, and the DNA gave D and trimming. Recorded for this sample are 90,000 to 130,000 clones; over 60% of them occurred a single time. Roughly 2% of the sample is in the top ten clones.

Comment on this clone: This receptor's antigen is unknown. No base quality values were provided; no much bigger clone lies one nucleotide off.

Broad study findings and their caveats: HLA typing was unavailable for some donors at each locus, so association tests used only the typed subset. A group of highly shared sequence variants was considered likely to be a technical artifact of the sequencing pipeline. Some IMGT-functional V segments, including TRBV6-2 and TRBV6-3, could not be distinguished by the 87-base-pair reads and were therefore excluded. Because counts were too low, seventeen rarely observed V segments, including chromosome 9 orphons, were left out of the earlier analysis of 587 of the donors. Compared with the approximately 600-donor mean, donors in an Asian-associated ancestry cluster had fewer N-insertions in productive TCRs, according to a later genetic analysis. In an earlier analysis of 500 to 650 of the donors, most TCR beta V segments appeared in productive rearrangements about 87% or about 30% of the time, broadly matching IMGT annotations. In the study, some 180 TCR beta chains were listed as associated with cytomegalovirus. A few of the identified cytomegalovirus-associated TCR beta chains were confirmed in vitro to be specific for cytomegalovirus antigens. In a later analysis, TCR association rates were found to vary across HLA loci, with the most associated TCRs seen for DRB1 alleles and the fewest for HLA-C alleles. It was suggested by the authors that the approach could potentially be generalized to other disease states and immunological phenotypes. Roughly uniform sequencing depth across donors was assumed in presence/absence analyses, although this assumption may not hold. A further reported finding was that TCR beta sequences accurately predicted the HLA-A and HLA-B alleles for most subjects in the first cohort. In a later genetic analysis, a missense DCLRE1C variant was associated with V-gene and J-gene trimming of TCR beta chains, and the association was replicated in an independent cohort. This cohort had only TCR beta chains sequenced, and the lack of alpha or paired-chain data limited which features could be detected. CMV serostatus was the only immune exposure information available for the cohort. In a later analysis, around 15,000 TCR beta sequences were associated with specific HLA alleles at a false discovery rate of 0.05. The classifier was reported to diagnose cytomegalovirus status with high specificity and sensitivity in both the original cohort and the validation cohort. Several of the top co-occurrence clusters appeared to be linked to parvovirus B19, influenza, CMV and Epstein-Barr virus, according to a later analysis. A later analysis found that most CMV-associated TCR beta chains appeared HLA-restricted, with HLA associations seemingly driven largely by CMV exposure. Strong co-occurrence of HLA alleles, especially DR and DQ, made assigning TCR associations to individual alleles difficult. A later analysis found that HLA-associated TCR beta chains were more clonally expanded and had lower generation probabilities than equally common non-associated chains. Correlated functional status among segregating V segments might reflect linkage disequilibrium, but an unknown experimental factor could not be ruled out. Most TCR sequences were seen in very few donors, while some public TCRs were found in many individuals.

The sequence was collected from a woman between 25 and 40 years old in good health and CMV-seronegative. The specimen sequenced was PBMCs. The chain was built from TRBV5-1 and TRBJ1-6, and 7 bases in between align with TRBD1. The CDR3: CASSLGGQIYNSPLHF. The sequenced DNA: TGCGCCAGCAGCTTGGGGGGACAGATCTATAATTCACCCCTCCACTTT.